Here is one TCR beta chain with its context. This sample was included in a study of blood T cell repertoires in COVID-19. Overall study: PBMCs, B-cell-depleted T cells, or T cells provided the cDNA or gDNA that made up the material.

Here immunoSEQ multiplex PCR was the method, and the copy in TCRdb shows in-frame clones only, minus some. The sample consists of fewer than 350,000 clones, roughly 88% of them appearing once. The germline gives CDR1 SNHLY, CDR2 FYNNEI. The CDR3 runs to 11 residues. V lost 8 bases, J lost 1 base, and 6 bases lay in between. The clonotype originates from a man younger than 35 with active or convalescent COVID-19. This chain uses TRBV2 with TRBJ2-7; perhaps TRBD1 as D (5 bases). Sequences were obtained from peripheral blood. The CDR3 region is CASDRSYEQYF. The DNA of the CDR3 is TGTGCCAGCGACAGATCCTACGAGCAGTACTTC.